This record concerns one TCR beta chain sequence. V was shortened by 4 bases and J by 7 bases, with 13 bases between the two germline ends. CDR1 is GTSNPN and CDR2 is SVGIG in the germline V gene (reference sequence). The CDR3 covers 12 residues. These data are taken from a study of blood T cell repertoires in COVID-19. About the study: COVID-19 samples from acute and convalescent phases originated in the United States, Italy and Spain. From T cells, B-cell-depleted T cells, or PBMCs came the material, which was cDNA or gDNA.

As handled by the study authors: It was from reference gene primer amplification that nucleated cell counts were estimated. TCRdb's table, derived via immunoSEQ multiplex PCR, lists solely in-frame clones and lacks some. V, J and clone size reflect that table, while D and trimming were determined from the DNA. The sample has hundreds of thousands of clones, about 90% seen once. This sequence originates from a woman in her sixties or seventies with COVID-19, enrolled during active disease. The gene calls are TRBV30 and TRBJ1-1; D is perhaps TRBD1 (5 bases). What was sequenced was peripheral blood. The DNA of the CDR3 is TGTGCCTGGATTCCAGGGTCCGGTGAAGCTTTCTTT. Amino acid sequence: CAWIPGSGEAFF.